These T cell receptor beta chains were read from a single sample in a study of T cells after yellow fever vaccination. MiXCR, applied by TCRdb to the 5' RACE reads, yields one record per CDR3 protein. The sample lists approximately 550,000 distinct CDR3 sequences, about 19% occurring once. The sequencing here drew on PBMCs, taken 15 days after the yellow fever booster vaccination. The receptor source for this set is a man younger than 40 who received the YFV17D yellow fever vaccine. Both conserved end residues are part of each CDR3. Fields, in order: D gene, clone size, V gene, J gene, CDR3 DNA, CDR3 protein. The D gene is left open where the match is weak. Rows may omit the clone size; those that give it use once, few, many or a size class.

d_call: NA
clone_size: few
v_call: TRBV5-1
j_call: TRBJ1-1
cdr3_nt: TGCGCCAGCAGCTTGCCGACGGGGAACACTGAAGCTTTCTTT
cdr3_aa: CASSLPTGNTEAFF

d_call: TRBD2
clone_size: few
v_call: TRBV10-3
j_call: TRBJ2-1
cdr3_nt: TGTGCCATCACCAGAGCGGGGGATGACAATGAGCAGTTCTTC
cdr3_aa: CAITRAGDDNEQFF

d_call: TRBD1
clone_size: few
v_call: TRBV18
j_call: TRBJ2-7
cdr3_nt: TGTGCCAGCTCAGGAGGGACAGGGTACTTCGAGCAGTACTTC
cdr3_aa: CASSGGTGYFEQYF

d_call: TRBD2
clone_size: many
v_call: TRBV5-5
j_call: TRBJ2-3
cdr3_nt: TGTGCCAGCAGCGGGGAGCCTAGCGGGTATGAGGAAGATACGCAGTATTTT
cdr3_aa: CASSGEPSGYEEDTQYF

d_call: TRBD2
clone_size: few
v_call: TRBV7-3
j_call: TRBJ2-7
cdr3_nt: TGTGCCAGCAGCTTAACGGCGGGAGGGAAAGAGCAGTACTTC
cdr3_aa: CASSLTAGGKEQYF

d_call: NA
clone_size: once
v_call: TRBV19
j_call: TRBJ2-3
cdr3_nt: TGTGCCAGTCAGACGGCTTTCACAGATACGCAGTATTTT
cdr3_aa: CASQTAFTDTQYF

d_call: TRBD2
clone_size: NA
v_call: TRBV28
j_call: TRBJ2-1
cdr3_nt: TGTGCCAGCAGTTATGGGGGACTAGCGGGATGGGATGAGCAGTTCTTC
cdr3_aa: CASSYGGLAGWDEQFF

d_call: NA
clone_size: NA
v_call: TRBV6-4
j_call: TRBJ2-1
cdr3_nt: TGTGCCAGCAGTGACCCATCCTTTGGAGGTGAATCCAATGAGCAGTTCTTC
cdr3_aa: CASSDPSFGGESNEQFF

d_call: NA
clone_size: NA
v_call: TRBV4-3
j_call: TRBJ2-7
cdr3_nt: TGCGCCAGCAGCCGGGGGATAGGCGGTTACGAGCAGTACTTC
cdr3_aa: CASSRGIGGYEQYF

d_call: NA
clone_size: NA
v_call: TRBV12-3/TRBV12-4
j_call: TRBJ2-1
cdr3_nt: TGTGCCAGCAGTTTACGAGGAGGGGATGAGCAGTTCTTC
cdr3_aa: CASSLRGGDEQFF

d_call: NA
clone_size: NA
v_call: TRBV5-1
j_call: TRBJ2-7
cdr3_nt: TGCGCCAGCAGCTTGGGAGACCGAGGCGAGCAGTACTTC
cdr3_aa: CASSLGDRGEQYF

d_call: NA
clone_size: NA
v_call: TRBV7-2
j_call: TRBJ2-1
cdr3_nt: TGTGCCAGCAGCGATCTAAGGGGGGTCTCCTACAATGAGCAGTTCTTC
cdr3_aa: CASSDLRGVSYNEQFF

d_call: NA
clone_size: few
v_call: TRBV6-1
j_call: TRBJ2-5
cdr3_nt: TGTGCCAGCAGTGAAGGTACCCTCCAAGAGACCCAGTACTTC
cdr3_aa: CASSEGTLQETQYF

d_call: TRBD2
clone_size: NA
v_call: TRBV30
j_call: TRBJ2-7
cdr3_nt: TGTGCCTGGAGTGTGCGGCGGGAGGAGGAGCAGTACTTC
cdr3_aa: CAWSVRREEEQYF

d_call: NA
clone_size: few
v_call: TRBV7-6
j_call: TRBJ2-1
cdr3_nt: TGTGCCAGCAGCTTGTCCCAGGGTCGTTACAATGAGCAGTTCTTC
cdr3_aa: CASSLSQGRYNEQFF

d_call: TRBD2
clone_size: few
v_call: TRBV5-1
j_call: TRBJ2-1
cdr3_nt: TGCGCCAGCAGCCAGTACACTAGCGGGAGGGCCGACTCCTACAATGAGCAGTTCTTC
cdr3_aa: CASSQYTSGRADSYNEQFF

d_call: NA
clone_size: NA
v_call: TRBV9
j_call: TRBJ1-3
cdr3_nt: TGTGCCAGCAGCGTAAAGGACTCTGGAAACACCATATATTTT
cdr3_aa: CASSVKDSGNTIYF

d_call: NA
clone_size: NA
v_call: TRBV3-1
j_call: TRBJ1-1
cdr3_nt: TGTGCCAGCAGCCAGCCAGGGGCGAACACTGAAGCTTTCTTT
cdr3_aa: CASSQPGANTEAFF

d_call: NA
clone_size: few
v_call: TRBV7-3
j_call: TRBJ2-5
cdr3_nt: TGTGCCAGCAGCCCGCTTTCTGAGGGGACCCAGTACTTC
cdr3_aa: CASSPLSEGTQYF

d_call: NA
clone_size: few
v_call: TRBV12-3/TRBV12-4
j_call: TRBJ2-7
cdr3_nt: TGTGCCAGCACCGAAGAAATGAGCTCCTACGAGCAGTACTTC
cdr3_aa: CASTEEMSSYEQYF

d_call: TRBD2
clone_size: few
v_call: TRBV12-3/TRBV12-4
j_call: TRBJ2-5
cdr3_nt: TGTGCCAGCAGTGCCTCTAGCGGGAGGACAGAGACCCAGTACTTC
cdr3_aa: CASSASSGRTETQYF

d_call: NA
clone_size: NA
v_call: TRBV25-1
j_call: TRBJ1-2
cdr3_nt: TGTGCCAGCAGTGGGCAGGGGATTTATGGCTACACCTTC
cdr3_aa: CASSGQGIYGYTF

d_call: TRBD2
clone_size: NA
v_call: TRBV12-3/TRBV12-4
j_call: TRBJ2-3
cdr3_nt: TGTGCCAGCAGTCCCGTAGCGGGAGACCCCACAGATACGCAGTATTTT
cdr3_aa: CASSPVAGDPTDTQYF

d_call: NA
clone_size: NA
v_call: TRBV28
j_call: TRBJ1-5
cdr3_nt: TGTGCCAGCACATTGCAGGTTTTTAATCAGCCCCAGCATTTT
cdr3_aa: CASTLQVFNQPQHF

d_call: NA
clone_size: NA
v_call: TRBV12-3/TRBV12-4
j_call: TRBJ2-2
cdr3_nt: TGTGCCAGCAGTTTACTGCAAGTCAGGTCCGGGGAGCTGTTTTTT
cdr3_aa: CASSLLQVRSGELFF

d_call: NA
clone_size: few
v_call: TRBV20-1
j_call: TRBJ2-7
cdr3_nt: TGCAGTGCTAGGGGGGGGGCTTCTTACGAGCAGTACTTC
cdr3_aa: CSARGGASYEQYF

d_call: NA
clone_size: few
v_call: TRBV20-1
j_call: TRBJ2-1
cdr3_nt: TGCAGTGCGAAGAGATTTGCGGACTCCTACAATGAGCAGTTCTTC
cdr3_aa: CSAKRFADSYNEQFF

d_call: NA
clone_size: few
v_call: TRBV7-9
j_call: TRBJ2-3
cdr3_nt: TGTGCCAGCAGCGTAGACGGGGGGCCCGCAGATACGCAGTATTTT
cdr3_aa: CASSVDGGPADTQYF

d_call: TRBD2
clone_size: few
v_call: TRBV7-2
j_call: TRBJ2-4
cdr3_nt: TGTGCCAGCAGCTTATGGGCGGGAGGAGGCATTCAGTACTTC
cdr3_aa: CASSLWAGGGIQYF

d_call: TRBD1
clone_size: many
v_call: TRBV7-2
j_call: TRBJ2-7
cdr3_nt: TGTGCCAGCAGCCGATCGACAGGGAGCTCCTACGAGCAGTACTTC
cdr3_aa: CASSRSTGSSYEQYF

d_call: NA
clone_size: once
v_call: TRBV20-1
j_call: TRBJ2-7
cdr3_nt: TGCAGTGCTAGAGATCCCGGCAGGAGCTCCTACGAGCAGTACTTC
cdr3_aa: CSARDPGRSSYEQYF

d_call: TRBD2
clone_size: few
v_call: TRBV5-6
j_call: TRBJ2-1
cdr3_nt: TGTGCCAGCAGCTTGGGATCTAGCGGGAGTGGACGGCCTGAGCAGTTCTTC
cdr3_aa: CASSLGSSGSGRPEQFF

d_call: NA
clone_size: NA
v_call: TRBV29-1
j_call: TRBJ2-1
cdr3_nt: TGCAGCGTGGCGCTCTCCCACGGGGGCAATGAGCAGTTCTTC
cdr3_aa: CSVALSHGGNEQFF

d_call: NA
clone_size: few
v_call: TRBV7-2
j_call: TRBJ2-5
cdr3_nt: TGTGCCTCAACCCCCGCCGCGGAGACCCAGTACTTC
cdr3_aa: CASTPAAETQYF

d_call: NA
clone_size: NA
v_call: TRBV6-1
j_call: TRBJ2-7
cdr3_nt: TGTGCCAGCAGTGAATCGGATCGCTACGAGCAGTACTTC
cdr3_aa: CASSESDRYEQYF

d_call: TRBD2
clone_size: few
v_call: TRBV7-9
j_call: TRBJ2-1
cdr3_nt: TGTGCCAGCAGCTGGGAGGGACTAGCGGGAACCCAGTTCTTC
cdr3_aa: CASSWEGLAGTQFF

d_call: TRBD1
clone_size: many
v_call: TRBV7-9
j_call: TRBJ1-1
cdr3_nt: TGTGCCAGCAGCTTAAGACAGGGGGACACTGAAGCTTTCTTT
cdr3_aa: CASSLRQGDTEAFF

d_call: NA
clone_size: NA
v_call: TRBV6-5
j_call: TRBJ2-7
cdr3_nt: TGTGCCAGCAGCAGGGACCCGTACGAGCAGTACTTC
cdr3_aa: CASSRDPYEQYF

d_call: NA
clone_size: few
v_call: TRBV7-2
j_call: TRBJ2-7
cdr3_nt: TGTGCCAGCAGCTTGGGTCCAGACTCCTACGAGCAGTACTTC
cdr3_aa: CASSLGPDSYEQYF

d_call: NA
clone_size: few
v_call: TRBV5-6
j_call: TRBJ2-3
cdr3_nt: TGTGCCAGCAGCGACCAGACGTTAATTTCAGATACGCAGTATTTT
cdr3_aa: CASSDQTLISDTQYF

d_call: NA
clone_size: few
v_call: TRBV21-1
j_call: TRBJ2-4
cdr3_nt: TGTGCCAGCAGCAAAGGAGCGGAGATAGCCAAAAACATTCAGTACTTC
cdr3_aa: CASSKGAEIAKNIQYF

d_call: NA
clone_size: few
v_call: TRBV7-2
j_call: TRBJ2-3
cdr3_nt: TGTGCCAGCAGCTTTCTCGGTTCCCACAAAGGGGATACGCAGTATTTT
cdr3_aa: CASSFLGSHKGDTQYF

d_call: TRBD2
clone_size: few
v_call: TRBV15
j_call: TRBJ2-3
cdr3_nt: TGTGCCACCAGCAGAGAGTTAGCGGGAGCGGATACGCAGTATTTT
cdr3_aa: CATSRELAGADTQYF

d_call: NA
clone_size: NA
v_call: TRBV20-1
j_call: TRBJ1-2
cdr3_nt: TGCAGTGCTAGCTCAGCCCAGAAACCTAACTATGGCTACACCTTC
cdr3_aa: CSASSAQKPNYGYTF

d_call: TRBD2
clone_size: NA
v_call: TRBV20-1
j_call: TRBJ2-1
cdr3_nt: TGCTGTGCTCATATTCCGGGACTAGCGGTGAGCTCCTACAATGAGCAGTTCTTC
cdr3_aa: CCAHIPGLAVSSYNEQFF

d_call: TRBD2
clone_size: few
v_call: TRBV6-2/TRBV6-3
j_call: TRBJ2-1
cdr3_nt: TGTGCCAGCAACCAACCTTGGGACTACGCAAATGAGCAGTTCTTC
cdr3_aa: CASNQPWDYANEQFF

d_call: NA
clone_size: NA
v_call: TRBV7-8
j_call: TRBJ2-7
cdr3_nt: TGTGCCAGCAGCTCCGGGGGAGTCTACGAGCAGTACTTC
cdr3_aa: CASSSGGVYEQYF

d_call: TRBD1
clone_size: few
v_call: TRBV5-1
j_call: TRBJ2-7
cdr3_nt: TGCGCCAGCAGCTTGTTGTCAGGGGGATTCTTTAACGAGCAGTACTTC
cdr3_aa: CASSLLSGGFFNEQYF

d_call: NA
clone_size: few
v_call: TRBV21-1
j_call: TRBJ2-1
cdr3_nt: TGTGCCAGCAGCAATAGGTACAATGAGCAGTTCTTC
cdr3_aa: CASSNRYNEQFF

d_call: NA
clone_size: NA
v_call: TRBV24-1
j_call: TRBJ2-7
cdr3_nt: TGTGCCACCAGTGTCGGGAGCGGCGGCGAGCAGTACTTC
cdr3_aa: CATSVGSGGEQYF

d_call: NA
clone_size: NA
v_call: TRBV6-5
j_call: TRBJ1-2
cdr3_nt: TGTGCCAGCAGTTACTCGACGGAGCACTATGGCTACACCTTC
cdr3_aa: CASSYSTEHYGYTF